These 11 T cell receptor beta chains came from one sample sequenced in a study of T cells in tuberculosis. Sequenced by immunoSEQ multiplex PCR; TCRdb stores in-frame clones only, minus some. The sample comprises more than 70,000 clones, under 95% of which are singletons, and 1.5% to 2% rests with the top ten. After thawing and overnight rest, PBMC were stained with GMM-loaded CD1B tetramer, viability dye and anti-CD3 for sorting. The lipid loaded on the CD1B tetramers was C32 glucose monomycolate from Rhodococcus equi. The sequenced sample was CD1b-GMM tetramer-negative cells sorted from PBMCs. The receptors here all came from an adult woman with latent tuberculosis.

This chain joins TRBV7-3 and TRBJ2-1; TRBD2 might be the D (6 bases). Trimming left V 1 base short and J 4 bases short, with 14 bases between. Germline V gene data show CDR1 as SGHTA and CDR2 as FQGTGA. The CDR3 totals 16 residues. CDR3 sequence reads: CASSLRAGRSYNEQFF. CDR3 coding DNA: TGTGCCAGCAGCTTAAGGGCGGGGAGATCATACAATGAGCAGTTCTTC.

The table lists this clone with a count of one. This chain links TRBV5-1 with TRBJ2-1, with 11 bases aligning to TRBD2. Germline trimming cut 3 bases from V and 2 bases from J; bases unmatched to any gene: 1. The CDR3 runs 15 residues. Germline CDR1 is SGHRS and CDR2 is YFSETQ. The chain's CDR3 is CASSYSGGAYNEQFF. The CDR3 DNA sequence: TGCGCCAGCAGCTATAGCGGGGGGGCCTACAATGAGCAGTTCTTC.

V gene TRBV7-8 combines with J gene TRBJ2-5; 12 bases agree with TRBD2. Trimming removed 4 bases from V and 5 bases from J; junction bases left unmatched: 5. Germline V lookup: CDR1 SGHVS, CDR2 FQNEAQ. The CDR3 runs 15 residues. CDR3 residues: CASSSWTSGDETQYF. CDR3 in DNA: TGTGCCAGCAGCTCCTGGACTAGCGGGGATGAGACCCAGTACTTC.

This chain uses TRBV9 with TRBJ1-4; no definite D call. The CDR3 covers 13 residues. Germline CDR1 and CDR2: SGDLS and YYNGEE. The V end lost 4 bases, the J end lost 5 bases, and 9 bases lay between the germline ends. The CDR3 protein is CASSTDPNEKLFF. The CDR3 coding sequence is TGTGCCAGCAGCACAGACCCCAATGAAAAACTGTTTTTT.

This sequence joins TRBV10-3 and TRBJ2-7; D may be TRBD1 (5 bases). Germline V gene lookup returns CDR1 ENHRY and CDR2 SYGVKD. V was cut by 5 bases and J by 0 bases, with 8 bases left in between. This CDR3 is built from 13 residues. The CDR3 bases are TGTGCCATCAGTCTCGACAGCTCCTACGAGCAGTACTTC. Translation gives CAISLDSSYEQYF.

V usage is TRBV6-5 and J usage is TRBJ1-2, with TRBD1 identical over 11 bases. Germline V gene sequence: CDR1 MNHEY, CDR2 SVGAGI. The V gene end was trimmed by 6 bases and the J gene end by 4 bases; junction bases not matched to a gene: 4. The CDR3 contains 14 residues. The CDR3 region is CASRRTGGGYGYTF. CDR3 DNA: TGTGCCAGCAGACGGACAGGGGGCGGCTATGGCTACACCTTC.

The chain is built from TRBV11-2 and TRBJ1-1, with unresolved D. The CDR3 has 14 amino acids. CDR1 and CDR2 from the germline V gene are SGHAT and FQNNGV. Trimming cost V 2 bases and J 1 base, with 8 bases left between them. The CDR3: CASSLISQNTEAFF. The CDR3 DNA reads as TGTGCCAGCAGCTTAATTAGTCAGAACACTGAAGCTTTCTTT.

The rearrangement joins TRBV29-1 to TRBJ1-1; D is possibly TRBD1 (5 bases). Per the germline V gene, CDR1 is SQVTM and CDR2 is ANQGSEA. The CDR3 spans 13 residues. V was trimmed by 4 bases and J by 0 bases, leaving 9 bases between them. The CDR3 DNA reads TGCAGCGTTGTACCAGGGTTGAACACTGAAGCTTTCTTT. Its protein product is CSVVPGLNTEAFF.

This clone was picked up one time. This chain links TRBV6-5 with TRBJ1-6; 8 bases line up with TRBD1. The CDR3 covers 15 residues. Germline values: CDR1 MNHEY, CDR2 SVGAGI. Losses at the gene ends were 6 bases for V and 10 bases for J; bases not matched to a gene: 11. CDR3 in amino acids: CASSPLQGGVSPLHF. CDR3 in DNA: TGTGCCAGCAGCCCTTTACAGGGGGGAGTATCACCCCTCCACTTT.

The CDR3 sequence: CASSSHSGTVNTGELFF. The CDR3 nucleotides are TGTGCCAGCAGTTCCCACTCCGGGACAGTGAACACCGGGGAGCTGTTTTTT. This chain connects TRBV27 to TRBJ2-2; 7 bases match TRBD1. The CDR3 spans 17 residues. Unmatched junction bases numbered 9, after V lost 4 bases and J lost 1 base. CDR1 and CDR2 (germline): MNHEY, SMNVEV (reference sequence).

This chain links TRBV6-1 with TRBJ1-2; unclear D gene. Germline V lookup: CDR1 MNHNS, CDR2 SASEGT. The CDR3 has 19 residues. V was cut by 0 bases and J by 4 bases, with 24 bases left in between. The CDR3 nucleotides read TGTGCCAGCAGTGAAGCGCGCTTCGGCCGGGAGTGGGGTGGCTATGGCTACACCTTC. As protein: CASSEARFGREWGGYGYTF.